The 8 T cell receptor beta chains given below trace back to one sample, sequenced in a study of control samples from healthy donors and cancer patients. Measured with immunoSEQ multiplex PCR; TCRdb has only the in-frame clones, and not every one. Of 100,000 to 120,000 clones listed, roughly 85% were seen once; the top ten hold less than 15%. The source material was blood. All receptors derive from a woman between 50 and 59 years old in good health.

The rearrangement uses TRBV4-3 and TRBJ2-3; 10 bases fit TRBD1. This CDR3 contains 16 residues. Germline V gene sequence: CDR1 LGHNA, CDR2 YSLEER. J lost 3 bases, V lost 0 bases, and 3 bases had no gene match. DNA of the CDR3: TGCGCCAGCAGCCAAGAGGGGGACAGGGGAACAGATACGCAGTATTTT. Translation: CASSQEGDRGTDTQYF.

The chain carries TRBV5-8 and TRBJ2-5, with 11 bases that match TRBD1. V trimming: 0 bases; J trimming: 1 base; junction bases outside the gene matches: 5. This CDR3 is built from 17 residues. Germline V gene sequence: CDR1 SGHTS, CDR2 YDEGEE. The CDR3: CASSLAGGTGGQETQYF. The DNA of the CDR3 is TGTGCCAGCAGCTTGGCCGGGGGGACAGGGGGCCAAGAGACCCAGTACTTC.

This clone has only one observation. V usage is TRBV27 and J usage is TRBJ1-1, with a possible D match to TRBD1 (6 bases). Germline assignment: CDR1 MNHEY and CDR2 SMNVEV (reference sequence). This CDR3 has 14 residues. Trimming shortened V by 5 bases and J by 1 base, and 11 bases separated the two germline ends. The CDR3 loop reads CASSPQGWNTEAFF. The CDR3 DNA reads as TGTGCCAGCAGTCCACAGGGTTGGAACACTGAAGCTTTCTTT.

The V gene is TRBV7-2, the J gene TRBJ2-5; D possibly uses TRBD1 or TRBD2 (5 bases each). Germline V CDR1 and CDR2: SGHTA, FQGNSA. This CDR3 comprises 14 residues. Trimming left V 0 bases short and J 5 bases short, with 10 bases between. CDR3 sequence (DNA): TGTGCCAGCAGCTTAGCAGGTTGGGGGGAGACCCAGTACTTC. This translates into CASSLAGWGETQYF.

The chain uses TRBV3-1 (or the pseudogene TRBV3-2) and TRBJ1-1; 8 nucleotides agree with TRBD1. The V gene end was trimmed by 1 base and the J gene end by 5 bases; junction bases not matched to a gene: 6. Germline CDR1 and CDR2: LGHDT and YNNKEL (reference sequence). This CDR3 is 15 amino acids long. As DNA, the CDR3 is TGTGCCAGCAGCCAAGCCACAGGGGGAAGGACTGAAGCTTTCTTT. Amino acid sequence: CASSQATGGRTEAFF.

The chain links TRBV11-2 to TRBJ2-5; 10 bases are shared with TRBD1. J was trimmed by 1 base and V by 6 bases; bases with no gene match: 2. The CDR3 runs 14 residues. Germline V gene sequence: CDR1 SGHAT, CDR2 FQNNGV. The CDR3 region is CASRWTGGQETQYF. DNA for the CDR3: TGTGCCAGCAGGTGGACAGGGGGCCAAGAGACCCAGTACTTC.

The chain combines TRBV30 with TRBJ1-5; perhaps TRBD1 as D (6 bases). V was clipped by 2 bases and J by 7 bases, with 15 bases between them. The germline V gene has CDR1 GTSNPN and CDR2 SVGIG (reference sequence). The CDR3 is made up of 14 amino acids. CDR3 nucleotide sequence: TGTGCCTGGAGTAAATCGATACAGGGACAGCCCCAGCATTTT. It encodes CAWSKSIQGQPQHF.

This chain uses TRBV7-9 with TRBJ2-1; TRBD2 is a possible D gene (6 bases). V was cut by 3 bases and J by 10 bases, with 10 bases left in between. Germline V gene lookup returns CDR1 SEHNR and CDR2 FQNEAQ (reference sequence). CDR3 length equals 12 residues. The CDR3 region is CASSLRGDEQFF. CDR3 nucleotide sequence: TGTGCCAGCAGCTTGCGCGGGGACGAGCAGTTCTTC.